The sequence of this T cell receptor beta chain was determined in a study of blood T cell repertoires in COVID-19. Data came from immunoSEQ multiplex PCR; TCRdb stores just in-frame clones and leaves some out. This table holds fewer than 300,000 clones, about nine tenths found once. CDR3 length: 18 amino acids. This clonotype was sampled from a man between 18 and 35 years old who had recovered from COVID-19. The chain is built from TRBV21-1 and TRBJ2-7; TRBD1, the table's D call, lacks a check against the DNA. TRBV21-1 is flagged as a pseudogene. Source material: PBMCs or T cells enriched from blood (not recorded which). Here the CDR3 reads CASSKLEFGTPQRREQYF. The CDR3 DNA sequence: TGTGCCAGCAGCAAATTGGAATTTGGGACACCCCAAAGACGGGAGCAGTACTTC.